The rows below give T cell receptor beta chains drawn from one sample of a study of T cell responses to AZD1222 COVID-19 vaccine. The method was immunoSEQ multiplex PCR; TCRdb's version includes in-frame clones alone and lacks a portion of them. The table records approximately 150,000 clones, about nine tenths of them present only once. The source was peripheral blood, collected on day 0 of AZD1222 vaccination. The receptors derive from an adult in good health. CDR3s include the opening cysteine and the closing phenylalanine or tryptophan. The order of the fields is J gene, clone size, V gene, D gene, CDR3 DNA, CDR3 protein. D genes are given only for firm matches. Clone size is given for some rows only: seen once, a few or many times, or a class if the clone is expanded.

j_call: TRBJ1-6
clone_size: .
v_call: TRBV7-3
d_call: .
cdr3_nt: TGTGCCAGCAGCTTAATGAACGTAGGCCAGGGTGCCTCACCCCTCCACTTT
cdr3_aa: CASSLMNVGQGASPLHF

j_call: TRBJ1-2
clone_size: few
v_call: TRBV10-3
d_call: TRBD1
cdr3_nt: TGTGCCATCAGTGAGTCGAAGCCCCGGGGACAGGGCCCAATTTTCTATGGCTACACCTTC
cdr3_aa: CAISESKPRGQGPIFYGYTF

j_call: TRBJ2-2
clone_size: .
v_call: TRBV11-3
d_call: .
cdr3_nt: TGTGCCAGCAGCTTCAGAGGTTCCGGGACACAGAACACCGGGGAGCTGTTTTTT
cdr3_aa: CASSFRGSGTQNTGELFF

j_call: TRBJ1-1
clone_size: .
v_call: TRBV6-5
d_call: .
cdr3_nt: TGTGCCAGCAGGGTAAAGGGGAGCACTGAAGCTTTCTTT
cdr3_aa: CASRVKGSTEAFF

j_call: TRBJ1-2
clone_size: once
v_call: TRBV6-2/TRBV6-3
d_call: .
cdr3_nt: TGTGCCAGCAGTCGGCGAGAAGAGATCTATGGCTACACCTTC
cdr3_aa: CASSRREEIYGYTF

j_call: TRBJ1-6
clone_size: .
v_call: TRBV4-2
d_call: .
cdr3_nt: TGTGCCAGCAGCCCAAAGGTAGGGGGTGATTCACCCCTCCACTTT
cdr3_aa: CASSPKVGGDSPLHF

j_call: TRBJ1-4
clone_size: .
v_call: TRBV6-1
d_call: .
cdr3_nt: TGTGCCAGCAGTGAAGACGGGGTTGTAGTAGGAAAACTGTTTTTT
cdr3_aa: CASSEDGVVVGKLFF

j_call: TRBJ1-5
clone_size: .
v_call: TRBV7-8
d_call: TRBD1
cdr3_nt: TGTGCCAGCCCCCCCGACCGGGACAGGGGAAACAATCAGCCCCAGCATTTT
cdr3_aa: CASPPDRDRGNNQPQHF

j_call: TRBJ1-1
clone_size: .
v_call: TRBV7-9
d_call: .
cdr3_nt: TGTGCCAGCAGCTTATTCCCTGAAGCTTTCTTT
cdr3_aa: CASSLFPEAFF

j_call: TRBJ1-2
clone_size: few
v_call: TRBV9
d_call: .
cdr3_nt: TGTGCCAGCAGCGTAGGCAGTGGCGGGAGGTCCTATGGCTACACCTTC
cdr3_aa: CASSVGSGGRSYGYTF

j_call: TRBJ1-6
clone_size: .
v_call: TRBV19
d_call: .
cdr3_nt: TGTGCCAGTAGGGGGGAGGGGTCACGAAGTAATTCACCCCTCCACTTT
cdr3_aa: CASRGEGSRSNSPLHF

j_call: TRBJ1-3
clone_size: .
v_call: TRBV6-5
d_call: .
cdr3_nt: TGTGCCAGCGGCAGGGACTCTGGAAACACCATATATTTT
cdr3_aa: CASGRDSGNTIYF

j_call: TRBJ2-1
clone_size: .
v_call: TRBV19
d_call: TRBD2
cdr3_nt: TGTGCCAGTAGTGTCGTAGCGGGGGACCCCTACAATGAGCAGTTCTTC
cdr3_aa: CASSVVAGDPYNEQFF

j_call: TRBJ2-3
clone_size: few
v_call: TRBV4-3
d_call: TRBD1
cdr3_nt: TGCGCCAGCAGCCAGAGGACAGGGGTTGATACGCAGTATTTT
cdr3_aa: CASSQRTGVDTQYF

j_call: TRBJ2-1
clone_size: .
v_call: TRBV27
d_call: TRBD1
cdr3_nt: TGTGCCAGCAAAGGACAGGGTTGGAATGAGCAGTTCTTC
cdr3_aa: CASKGQGWNEQFF

j_call: TRBJ2-7
clone_size: once
v_call: TRBV21-1
d_call: .
cdr3_nt: TGTGCCAGCAGCTTCAAGGGGGGCTTCTATTACGAGCAGTACTTC
cdr3_aa: CASSFKGGFYYEQYF

j_call: TRBJ1-1
clone_size: .
v_call: TRBV6-2/TRBV6-3
d_call: .
cdr3_nt: TGTGCCAGCAGTACGCGACGCGACCTTGAAGCTTTCTTT
cdr3_aa: CASSTRRDLEAFF

j_call: TRBJ2-7
clone_size: .
v_call: TRBV29-1
d_call: .
cdr3_nt: TGCAGCGTTGAATATAGGTTCGAGCAGTACTTC
cdr3_aa: CSVEYRFEQYF

j_call: TRBJ1-3
clone_size: .
v_call: TRBV7-2
d_call: TRBD1
cdr3_nt: TGTGCCAGCAGCTTAGCGGGACAGGGGGCTGGAAACACCATATATTTT
cdr3_aa: CASSLAGQGAGNTIYF

j_call: TRBJ2-5
clone_size: .
v_call: TRBV7-3
d_call: TRBD2
cdr3_nt: TGTGCCAGCAGCCCTAGCGGGGGCCCGGAGACCCAGTACTTC
cdr3_aa: CASSPSGGPETQYF

j_call: TRBJ2-3
clone_size: .
v_call: TRBV5-4
d_call: .
cdr3_nt: TGTGCCAGCAGCCTTGGAGTAGCAAGCGAGAGCACAGATACGCAGTATTTT
cdr3_aa: CASSLGVASESTDTQYF

j_call: TRBJ1-2
clone_size: .
v_call: TRBV21-1
d_call: .
cdr3_nt: TGTGCCAGCAGCAAAGCCCCAGGGAAGAGGGGTAACTATGGCTACACCTTC
cdr3_aa: CASSKAPGKRGNYGYTF

j_call: TRBJ2-7
clone_size: .
v_call: TRBV7-9
d_call: .
cdr3_nt: TGTGCCAGCAGCTTAGACGGGTCCTACGAGCAGTACTTC
cdr3_aa: CASSLDGSYEQYF

j_call: TRBJ1-6
clone_size: once
v_call: TRBV14
d_call: .
cdr3_nt: TGTGCCAGCAGCCAATCGCCCATTTATAATTCACCCCTCCACTTT
cdr3_aa: CASSQSPIYNSPLHF

j_call: TRBJ1-6
clone_size: .
v_call: TRBV25-1
d_call: .
cdr3_nt: TGTGCCAGCAGTCGCGGGGCCTGGGTGATGCACTTT
cdr3_aa: CASSRGAWVMHF

j_call: TRBJ1-2
clone_size: few
v_call: TRBV15
d_call: .
cdr3_nt: TGTGCCACCAGCAGGGACGGCAGCTATGGCTACACCTTC
cdr3_aa: CATSRDGSYGYTF

j_call: TRBJ1-1
clone_size: .
v_call: TRBV10-3
d_call: .
cdr3_nt: TGTGCCATCAGTGATTGGAGGAGCGGCACTGAAGCTTTCTTT
cdr3_aa: CAISDWRSGTEAFF

j_call: TRBJ1-1
clone_size: .
v_call: TRBV20-1
d_call: .
cdr3_nt: TGCAGTGCTAGTTTGAGTGGGAGACGTGTCCTTATGAACACTGAAGCTTTCTTT
cdr3_aa: CSASLSGRRVLMNTEAFF

j_call: TRBJ2-7
clone_size: .
v_call: TRBV18
d_call: .
cdr3_nt: TGTGCCAGCTCACCCGCAGAGAAACCCTACGAGCAGTACTTC
cdr3_aa: CASSPAEKPYEQYF

j_call: TRBJ1-2
clone_size: .
v_call: TRBV9
d_call: .
cdr3_nt: TGTGCCAGCGGGGGACCGTTCAATGGCTACACCTTC
cdr3_aa: CASGGPFNGYTF

j_call: TRBJ1-4
clone_size: .
v_call: TRBV6-5
d_call: .
cdr3_nt: TGTGCCAGCTCCCGGACAGCCGGCGATGAAAAACTGTTTTTT
cdr3_aa: CASSRTAGDEKLFF

j_call: TRBJ2-7
clone_size: once
v_call: TRBV12-5
d_call: .
cdr3_nt: TGTGCTAGTGGTTCGGGCCAGTCCTACGAGCAGTACTTC
cdr3_aa: CASGSGQSYEQYF

j_call: TRBJ2-3
clone_size: .
v_call: TRBV11-2
d_call: TRBD2
cdr3_nt: TGTGCCAGCAGCATTAGCGGGGGGCCGATGAAGGCAGATACGCAGTATTTT
cdr3_aa: CASSISGGPMKADTQYF

j_call: TRBJ2-5
clone_size: .
v_call: TRBV10-3
d_call: TRBD1
cdr3_nt: TGTGCCATCAGTGGGACAGGGGATGAGACCCAGTACTTC
cdr3_aa: CAISGTGDETQYF

j_call: TRBJ2-3
clone_size: .
v_call: TRBV5-1
d_call: TRBD1
cdr3_nt: TGCGCCAGCAGCGAGGGACAGGGTGCTAGCACAGATACGCAGTATTTT
cdr3_aa: CASSEGQGASTDTQYF

j_call: TRBJ2-7
clone_size: .
v_call: TRBV12-3/TRBV12-4
d_call: .
cdr3_nt: TGTGCCAGCAGTACGGGGGCCACCTACGAGCAGTACTTC
cdr3_aa: CASSTGATYEQYF

j_call: TRBJ2-7
clone_size: many
v_call: TRBV5-5
d_call: .
cdr3_nt: TGTGCCAGCAGCTGGGGACTCGACGAGCAGTACTTC
cdr3_aa: CASSWGLDEQYF

j_call: TRBJ1-2
clone_size: .
v_call: TRBV6-2/TRBV6-3
d_call: TRBD1
cdr3_nt: TGTGCCAGCAGTAAGGGACAGGGGAGAACTAACTATGGCTACACCTTC
cdr3_aa: CASSKGQGRTNYGYTF

j_call: TRBJ2-3
clone_size: .
v_call: TRBV3-1/TRBV3-2
d_call: .
cdr3_nt: TGTGCCAGCAGCCAAGAACCCGGGACGCTTGGGGATACGCAGTATTTT
cdr3_aa: CASSQEPGTLGDTQYF

j_call: TRBJ1-1
clone_size: .
v_call: TRBV7-2
d_call: .
cdr3_nt: TGTGCCAGCAGCTTAGTGCCAGCTCTTGAAGCTTTCTTT
cdr3_aa: CASSLVPALEAFF